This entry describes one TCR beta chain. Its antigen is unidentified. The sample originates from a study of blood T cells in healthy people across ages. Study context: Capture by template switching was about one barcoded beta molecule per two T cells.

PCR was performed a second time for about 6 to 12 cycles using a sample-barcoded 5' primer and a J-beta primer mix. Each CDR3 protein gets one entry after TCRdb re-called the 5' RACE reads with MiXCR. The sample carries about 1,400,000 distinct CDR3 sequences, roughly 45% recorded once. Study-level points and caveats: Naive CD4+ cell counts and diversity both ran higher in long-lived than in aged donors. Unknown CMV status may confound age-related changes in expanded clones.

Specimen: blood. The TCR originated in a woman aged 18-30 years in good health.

The CDR3, as DNA: TGTGCCAGCAGCGTAGATCCAGGGAGGGACGAGCAGTACTTC. As protein: CASSVDPGRDEQYF. This chain links TRBV9 with TRBJ2-5; 7 nucleotides line up with TRBD2. Judging by the DNA end, TRBJ2-7 fits better; the J call may be wrong. The CDR3 runs 14 residues. Germline V gives CDR1 SGDLS, CDR2 YYNGEE.